One T cell receptor beta chain is described in this entry. This specimen comes from a study of cytotoxic CD8 clonotypes in ibrutinib-treated CLL. Study-wide background: Response samples were taken after a median of about 11 months on treatment, range 6 to 36.

V shed 1 base and J shed 6 bases, with 16 bases lying between them. This CDR3 has 15 amino acids. Germline V gives CDR1 KGHSH, CDR2 LQKENI. Using immunoSEQ multiplex PCR, the repertoire was profiled, and TCRdb retains in-frame clones only, with some absent. The repertoire holds some 150,000 clones, with 60% to 85% as singletons. The source is a human donor with chronic lymphocytic leukemia. The sample in question was PBMCs, obtained after 12 months of ibrutinib treatment. The gene calls are TRBV18 and TRBJ2-7; D is ambiguous. CDR3 residues: CASSPHADVRVEQYF. DNA for the CDR3: TGTGCCAGCTCACCACACGCGGACGTTAGGGTCGAGCAGTACTTC.